The rows below give T cell receptor beta chains drawn from one sample of a study of T cell responses to AZD1222 COVID-19 vaccine. Assay: immunoSEQ multiplex PCR; the TCRdb copy retains only in-frame clones and omits some. The sample records about 130,000 clones, around 83% being singletons. Sample: peripheral blood, taken on day 0 of AZD1222 vaccination. These receptors came from an adult in good health. Both conserved end residues are part of each CDR3. Fields, in order: D gene, V gene, J gene, CDR3 protein, CDR3 DNA. A D gene is named only where the DNA matches it firmly.

NA	TRBV5-1	TRBJ1-1	CASSLGGTTEAFF	TGCGCCAGCAGCTTGGGTGGGACCACTGAAGCTTTCTTT
NA	TRBV9	TRBJ2-5	CASSVAGAGKETQYF	TGTGCCAGCAGCGTAGCGGGGGCAGGAAAAGAGACCCAGTACTTC
NA	TRBV27	TRBJ1-2	CASAPPGGFYGYTF	TGTGCCAGCGCACCCCCCGGGGGTTTCTATGGCTACACCTTC
NA	TRBV15	TRBJ1-1	CATSGAGGTEAFF	TGTGCCACCAGCGGGGCGGGGGGCACTGAAGCTTTCTTT
NA	TRBV9	TRBJ2-1	CASSVDGRTYNEQFF	TGTGCCAGCAGCGTAGACGGCAGAACCTACAATGAGCAGTTCTTC
TRBD1	TRBV9	TRBJ1-3	CASSVGTGGNTIYF	TGTGCCAGCAGCGTAGGGACAGGTGGAAACACCATATATTTT
NA	TRBV12-3/TRBV12-4	TRBJ2-3	CASSNPDTQYF	TGTGCCAGCTCAAACCCGGATACGCAGTATTTT
NA	TRBV11-2	TRBJ1-2	CASSFGKPHYGYTF	TGTGCCAGCAGCTTCGGCAAACCCCACTATGGCTACACCTTC
TRBD2	TRBV30	TRBJ2-5	CAWSVGTSGETQYF	TGTGCCTGGAGTGTCGGGACTAGCGGTGAGACCCAGTACTTC
NA	TRBV7-9	TRBJ2-2	CASSFRAGANTGELFF	TGTGCCAGCAGCTTTAGGGCAGGAGCGAACACCGGGGAGCTGTTTTTT
TRBD2	TRBV18	TRBJ2-1	CASSPAGRVLVNNEQFF	TGTGCCAGCTCCCCAGCAGGGAGGGTATTAGTTAACAATGAGCAGTTCTTC